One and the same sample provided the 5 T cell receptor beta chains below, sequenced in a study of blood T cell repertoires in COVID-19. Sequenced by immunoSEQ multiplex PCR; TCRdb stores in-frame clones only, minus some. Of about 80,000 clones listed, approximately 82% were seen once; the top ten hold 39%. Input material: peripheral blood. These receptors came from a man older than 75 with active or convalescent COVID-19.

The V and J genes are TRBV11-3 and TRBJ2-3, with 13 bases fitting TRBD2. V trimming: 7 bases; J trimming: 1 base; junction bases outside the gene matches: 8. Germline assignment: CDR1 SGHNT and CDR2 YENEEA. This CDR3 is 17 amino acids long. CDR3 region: CASITLGLAGGTDTQYF. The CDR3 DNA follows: TGTGCCAGCATAACCCTCGGACTAGCGGGGGGCACAGATACGCAGTATTTT.

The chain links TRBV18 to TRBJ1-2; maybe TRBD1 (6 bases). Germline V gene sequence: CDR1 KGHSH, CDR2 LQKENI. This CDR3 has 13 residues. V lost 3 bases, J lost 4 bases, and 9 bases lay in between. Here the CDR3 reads CASSPDSSYGYTF. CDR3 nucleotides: TGTGCCAGCTCACCGGACAGTTCCTATGGCTACACCTTC. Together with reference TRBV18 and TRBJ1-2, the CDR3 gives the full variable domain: NAGVMQNPRHLVRRRGQEARLRCSPMKGHSHVYWYRQLPEEGLKFMVYLQKENIIDESGMPKERFSAEFPKEGPSILRIQQVVRGDSAAYFCASSPDSSYGYTFGSGTRLTVV.

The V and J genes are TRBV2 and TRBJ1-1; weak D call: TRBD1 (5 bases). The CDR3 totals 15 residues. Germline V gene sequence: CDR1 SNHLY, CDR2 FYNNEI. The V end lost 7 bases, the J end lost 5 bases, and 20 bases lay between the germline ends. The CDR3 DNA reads TGTGCCAGCATTCCTATGGCGGGGCGGTGGACTGAAGCTTTCTTT. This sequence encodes CASIPMAGRWTEAFF.

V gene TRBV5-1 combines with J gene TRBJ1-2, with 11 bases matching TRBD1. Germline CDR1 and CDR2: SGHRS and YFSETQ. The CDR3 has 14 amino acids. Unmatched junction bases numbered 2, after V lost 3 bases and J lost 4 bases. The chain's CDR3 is CASSSGTGGYGYTF. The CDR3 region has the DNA TGCGCCAGCAGCTCCGGGACAGGGGGCTATGGCTACACCTTC.

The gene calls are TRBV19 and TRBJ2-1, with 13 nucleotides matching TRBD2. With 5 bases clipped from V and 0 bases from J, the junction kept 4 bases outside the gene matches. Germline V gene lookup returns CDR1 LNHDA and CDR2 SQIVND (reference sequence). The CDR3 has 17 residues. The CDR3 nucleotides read TGTGCCAGTAGTCCGGGACTAGCGGGGAGCTCCTACAATGAGCAGTTCTTC. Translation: CASSPGLAGSSYNEQFF.